This record covers a single TCR beta chain. V was clipped by 4 bases and J by 8 bases, with 20 bases between them. Germline CDR1 reads MNHEY; CDR2 reads SMNVEV (reference sequence). CDR3 length: 16 residues. The data were taken from a study of blood T cell repertoires in COVID-19. Turning to the study itself: Material from acute and convalescent COVID-19 was sourced from the United States, Italy and Spain.

Seattle cases were enrolled at active infection and followed longitudinally. The authors' processing: Reference gene primer amplification gave nucleated cell count estimates. Sequenced by immunoSEQ multiplex PCR; TCRdb stores in-frame clones only, minus some. D and trimming come from the DNA, and the V and J calls and clone size come from that table. This table has 250,000 to 350,000 clones, 85% to 90% appearing once. This sequence was found in a woman aged 30 to 39 with COVID-19, enrolled during active disease. The rearrangement links TRBV27 to TRBJ1-4; weak D call: TRBD1 (5 bases). The sample comprised peripheral blood. This chain's CDR3 is CASSSTRAGVREKLFF. In nucleotides, the CDR3 is TGTGCCAGCAGTTCCACCCGTGCGGGGGTTAGAGAAAAACTGTTTTTT.